The next 9 T cell receptor beta chains were all read from a single sample in a study of early T cells in non-severe SARS-CoV-2 infection. Each CDR3 protein is one row after TCRdb ran MiXCR on the 5' RACE reads. The sample holds tens of thousands of distinct CDR3 sequences, 5.7% seen once. Sequenced input: whole blood. Every receptor here comes from an adult who was a healthcare worker with PCR-confirmed SARS-CoV-2 infection or an uninfected control (not recorded which).

The chain joins TRBV6-1 to TRBJ1-2; D remains ambiguous. Trimming pared 1 base from V and 2 bases from J, leaving 2 bases between. CDR3 size: 12 residues. CDR1 and CDR2 from the germline V gene are MNHNS and SASEGT. CDR3 nucleotides: TGTGCCAGCAGTGAAGTCAACTATGGCTACACCTTC. Protein: CASSEVNYGYTF.

This clonotype has at least ten counts. The rearrangement uses TRBV7-6 and TRBJ2-7; the D is unclear. This CDR3 is built from 14 residues. The ends were cut back, 5 bases at V and 1 base at J, with 12 bases in the middle. Germline-derived CDR1 and CDR2 are SGHVS and FNYEAQ. The CDR3 spells CASSPRPGSYEQYF. The CDR3 bases are TGTGCCAGCAGCCCTAGGCCCGGATCCTACGAGCAGTACTTC. Based on the CDR3 plus reference TRBV7-6 and TRBJ2-7, the full variable domain is GAGVSQSPRYKVTKRGQDVALRCDPISGHVSLYWYRQALGQGPEFLTYFNYEAQQDKSGLPNDRFSAERPEGSISTLTIQRTEQRDSAMYRCASSPRPGSYEQYFGPGTRLTVT.

This clonotype has at least ten counts. V and J are TRBV7-9 and TRBJ1-1; 10 positions match TRBD1. The trim removed 5 bases at V and 4 bases at J, leaving 4 bases unmatched. The CDR3 covers 14 residues. Germline CDR1 reads SEHNR; CDR2 reads FQNEAQ (reference sequence). The CDR3 nucleotides are TGTGCCAGCAGCCCGGACAGGGGGTTCACTGAAGCTTTCTTT. Its translation: CASSPDRGFTEAFF.

This clonotype was seen repeatedly, ten times or more. The gene calls are TRBV29-1 and TRBJ1-2, with D unclear. The germline V gene has CDR1 SQVTM and CDR2 ANQGSEA. V shed 3 bases and J shed 3 bases, with 14 bases lying between them. This CDR3 comprises 14 residues. The CDR3 sequence: CSVDYEVKDYGYTF. CDR3 DNA: TGCAGCGTTGATTATGAGGTGAAGGACTATGGCTACACCTTC.

This clonotype was observed at least ten times. The gene calls are TRBV6-5 and TRBJ2-5, with 8 bases lining up with TRBD2. Germline CDR1 and CDR2: MNHEY and SVGAGI. The CDR3 extends over 15 amino acids. V gave up 8 bases and J gave up 4 bases; unmatched junction bases: 12. CDR3 sequence: CASGDTAGAPETQYF. CDR3 in DNA: TGTGCCAGCGGAGACACAGCGGGAGCGCCAGAGACCCAGTACTTC.

This clonotype was counted at least ten times. V usage is TRBV27 and J usage is TRBJ2-7; tentative D call: TRBD1 (5 bases). Trimming stripped 8 bases from V and 2 bases from J, with 13 bases between. The germline CDR1 and CDR2 sequences are MNHEY and SMNVEV (reference sequence). CDR3 length equals 13 residues. Written as DNA, the CDR3 is TGTGCCAGCGCCGTCGGACATACCTACGAGCAGTACTTC. Translation: CASAVGHTYEQYF.

The J gene is TRBJ2-7, the V gene TRBV7-9; 12 bases are a match to TRBD2. The CDR3 runs to 18 residues. V gave up 2 bases and J gave up 5 bases; unmatched junction bases: 13. Germline loops: CDR1 SEHNR, CDR2 FQNEAQ (reference sequence). The CDR3: CASSLPRRLAGELNEQYF. CDR3 nucleotides: TGTGCCAGCAGCTTACCTCGCCGACTAGCGGGAGAACTGAACGAGCAGTACTTC.

This clonotype was observed many times. The J gene is TRBJ2-3, the V gene TRBV5-1, with a possible D match to TRBD2 (6 bases). Trimming removed 3 bases at V and 3 bases at J, with 11 bases between. CDR3 length: 14 residues. Germline CDR1 reads SGHRS; CDR2 reads YFSETQ. CDR3 loop: CASSSGDFTDTQYF. DNA of the CDR3: TGCGCCAGCAGCTCCGGGGACTTTACAGATACGCAGTATTTT. Complete variable domain (other parts from reference TRBV5-1 and TRBJ2-3): KAGVTQTPRYLIKTRGQQVTLSCSPISGHRSVSWYQQTPGQGLQFLFEYFSETQRNKGNFPGRFSGRQFSNSRSEMNVSTLELGDSALYLCASSSGDFTDTQYFGPGTRLTVL.

This clonotype was counted many times. The chain links TRBV2 to TRBJ2-7; 10 nucleotides agree with TRBD2. Germline V lookup: CDR1 SNHLY, CDR2 FYNNEI. The CDR3 loop spans 17 amino acids. V shed 2 bases and J 5 bases; nucleotides not matched to a gene: 12. In DNA, the CDR3 is TGTGCCAGCAGTGAAAAGGCGCCGGGACTAGCGTTCGACGAGCAGTACTTC. Translating gives CASSEKAPGLAFDEQYF.